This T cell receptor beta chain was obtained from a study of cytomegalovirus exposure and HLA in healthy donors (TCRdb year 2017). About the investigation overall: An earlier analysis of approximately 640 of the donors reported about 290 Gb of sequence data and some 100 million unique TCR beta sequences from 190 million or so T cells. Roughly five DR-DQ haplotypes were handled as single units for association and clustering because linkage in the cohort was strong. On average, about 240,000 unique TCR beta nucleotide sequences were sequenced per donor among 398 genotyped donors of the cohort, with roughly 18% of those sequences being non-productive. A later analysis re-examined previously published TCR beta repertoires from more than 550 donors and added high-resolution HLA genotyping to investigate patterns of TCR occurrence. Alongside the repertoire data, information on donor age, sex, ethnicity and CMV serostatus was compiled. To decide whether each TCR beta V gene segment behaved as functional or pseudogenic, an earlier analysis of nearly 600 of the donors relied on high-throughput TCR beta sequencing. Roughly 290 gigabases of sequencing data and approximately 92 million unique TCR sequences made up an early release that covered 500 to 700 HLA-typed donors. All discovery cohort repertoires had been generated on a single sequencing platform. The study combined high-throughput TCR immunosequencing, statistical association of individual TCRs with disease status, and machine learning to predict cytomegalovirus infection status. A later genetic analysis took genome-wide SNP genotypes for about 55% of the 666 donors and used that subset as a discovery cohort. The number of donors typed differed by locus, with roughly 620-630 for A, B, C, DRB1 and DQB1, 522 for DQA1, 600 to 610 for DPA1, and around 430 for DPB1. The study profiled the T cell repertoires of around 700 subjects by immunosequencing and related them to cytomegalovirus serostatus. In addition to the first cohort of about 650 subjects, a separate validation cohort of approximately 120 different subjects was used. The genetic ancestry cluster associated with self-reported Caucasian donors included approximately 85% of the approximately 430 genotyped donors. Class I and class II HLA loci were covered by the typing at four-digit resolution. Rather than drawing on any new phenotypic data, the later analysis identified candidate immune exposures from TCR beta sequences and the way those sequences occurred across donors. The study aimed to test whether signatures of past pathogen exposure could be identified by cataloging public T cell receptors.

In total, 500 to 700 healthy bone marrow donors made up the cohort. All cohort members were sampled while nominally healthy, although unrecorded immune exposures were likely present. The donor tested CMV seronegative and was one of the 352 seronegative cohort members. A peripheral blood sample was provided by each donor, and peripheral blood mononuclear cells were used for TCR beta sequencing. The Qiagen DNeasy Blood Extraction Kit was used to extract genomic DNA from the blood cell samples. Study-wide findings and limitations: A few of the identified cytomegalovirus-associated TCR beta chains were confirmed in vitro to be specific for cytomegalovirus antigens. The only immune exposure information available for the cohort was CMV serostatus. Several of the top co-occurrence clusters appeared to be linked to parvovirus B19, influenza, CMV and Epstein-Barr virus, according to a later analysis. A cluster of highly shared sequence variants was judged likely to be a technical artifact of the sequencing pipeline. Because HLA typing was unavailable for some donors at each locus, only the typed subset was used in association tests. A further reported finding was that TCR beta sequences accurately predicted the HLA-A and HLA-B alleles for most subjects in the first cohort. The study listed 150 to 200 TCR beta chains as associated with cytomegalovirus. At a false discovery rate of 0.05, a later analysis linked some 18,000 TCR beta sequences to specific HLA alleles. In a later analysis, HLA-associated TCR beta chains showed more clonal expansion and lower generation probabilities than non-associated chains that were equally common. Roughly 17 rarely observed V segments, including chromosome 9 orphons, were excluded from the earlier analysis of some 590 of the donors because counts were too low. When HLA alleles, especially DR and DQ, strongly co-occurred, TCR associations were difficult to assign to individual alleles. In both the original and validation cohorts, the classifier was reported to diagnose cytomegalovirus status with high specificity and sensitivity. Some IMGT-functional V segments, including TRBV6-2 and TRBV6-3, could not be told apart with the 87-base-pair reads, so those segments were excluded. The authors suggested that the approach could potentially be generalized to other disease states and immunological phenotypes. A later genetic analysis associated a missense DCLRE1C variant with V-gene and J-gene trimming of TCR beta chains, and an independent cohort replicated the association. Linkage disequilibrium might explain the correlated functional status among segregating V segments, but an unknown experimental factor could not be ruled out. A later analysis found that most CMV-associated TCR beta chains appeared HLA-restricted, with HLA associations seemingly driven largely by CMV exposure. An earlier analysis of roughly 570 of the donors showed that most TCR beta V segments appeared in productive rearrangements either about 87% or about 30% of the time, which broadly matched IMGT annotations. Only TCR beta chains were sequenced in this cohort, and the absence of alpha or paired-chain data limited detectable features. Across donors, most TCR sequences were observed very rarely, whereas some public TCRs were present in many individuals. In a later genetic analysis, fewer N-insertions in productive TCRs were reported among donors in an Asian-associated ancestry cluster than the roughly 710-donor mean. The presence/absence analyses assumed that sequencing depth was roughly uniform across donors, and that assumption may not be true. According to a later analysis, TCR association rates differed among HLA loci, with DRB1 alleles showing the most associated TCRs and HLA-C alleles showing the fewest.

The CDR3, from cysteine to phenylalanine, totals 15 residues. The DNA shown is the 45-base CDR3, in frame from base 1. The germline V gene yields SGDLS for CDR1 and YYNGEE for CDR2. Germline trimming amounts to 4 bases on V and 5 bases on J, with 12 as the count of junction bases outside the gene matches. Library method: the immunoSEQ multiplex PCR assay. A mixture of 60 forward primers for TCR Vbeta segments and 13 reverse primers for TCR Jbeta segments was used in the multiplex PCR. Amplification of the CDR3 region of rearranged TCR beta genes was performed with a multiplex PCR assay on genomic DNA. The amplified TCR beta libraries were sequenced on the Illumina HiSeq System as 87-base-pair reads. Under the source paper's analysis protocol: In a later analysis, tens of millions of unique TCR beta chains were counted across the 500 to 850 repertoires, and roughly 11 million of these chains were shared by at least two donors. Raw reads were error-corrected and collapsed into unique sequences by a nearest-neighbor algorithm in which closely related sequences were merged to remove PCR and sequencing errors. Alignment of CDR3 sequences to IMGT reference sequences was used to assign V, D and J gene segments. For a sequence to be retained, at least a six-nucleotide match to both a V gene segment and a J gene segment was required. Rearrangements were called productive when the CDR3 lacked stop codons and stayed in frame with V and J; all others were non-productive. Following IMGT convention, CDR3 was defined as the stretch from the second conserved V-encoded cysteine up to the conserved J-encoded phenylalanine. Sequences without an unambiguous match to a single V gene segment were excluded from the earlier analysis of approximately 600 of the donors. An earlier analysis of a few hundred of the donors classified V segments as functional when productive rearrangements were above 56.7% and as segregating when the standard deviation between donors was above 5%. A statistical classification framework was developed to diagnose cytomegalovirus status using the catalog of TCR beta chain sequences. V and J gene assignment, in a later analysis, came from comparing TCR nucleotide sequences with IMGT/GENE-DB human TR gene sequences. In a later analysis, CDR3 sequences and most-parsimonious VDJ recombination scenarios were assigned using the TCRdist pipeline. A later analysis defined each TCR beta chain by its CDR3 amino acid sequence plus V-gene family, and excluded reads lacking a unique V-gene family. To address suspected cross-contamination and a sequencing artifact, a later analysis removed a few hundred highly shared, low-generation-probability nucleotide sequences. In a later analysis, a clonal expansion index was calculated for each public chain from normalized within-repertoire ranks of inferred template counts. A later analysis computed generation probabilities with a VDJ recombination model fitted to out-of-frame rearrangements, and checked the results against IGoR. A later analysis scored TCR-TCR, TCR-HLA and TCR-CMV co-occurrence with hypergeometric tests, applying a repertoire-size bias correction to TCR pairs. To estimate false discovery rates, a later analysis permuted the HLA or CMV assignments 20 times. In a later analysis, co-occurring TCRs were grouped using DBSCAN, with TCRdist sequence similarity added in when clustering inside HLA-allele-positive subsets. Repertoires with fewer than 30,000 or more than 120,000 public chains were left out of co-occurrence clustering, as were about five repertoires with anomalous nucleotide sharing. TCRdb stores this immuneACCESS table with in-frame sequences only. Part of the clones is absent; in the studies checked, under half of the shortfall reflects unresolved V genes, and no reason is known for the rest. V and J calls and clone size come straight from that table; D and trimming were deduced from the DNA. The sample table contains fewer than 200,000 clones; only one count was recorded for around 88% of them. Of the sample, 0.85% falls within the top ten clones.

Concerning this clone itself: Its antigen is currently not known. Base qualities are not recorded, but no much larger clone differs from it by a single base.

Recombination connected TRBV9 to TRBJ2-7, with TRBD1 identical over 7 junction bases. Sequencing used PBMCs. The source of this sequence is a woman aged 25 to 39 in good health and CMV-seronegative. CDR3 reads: CASSSTGTALHEQYF. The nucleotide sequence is TGTGCCAGCAGCTCTACCGGGACAGCCCTCCACGAGCAGTACTTC.